This T cell receptor (beta chain) was retrieved from a study of blood T cells in healthy people across ages. A second about 7 to 12 cycle PCR used barcoded and J-beta primers. TCRdb processed the 5' RACE reads anew with MiXCR; each CDR3 protein has one entry. The data contain approximately 320,000 distinct CDR3 sequences, roughly 26% of them seen just once; the ten biggest clones take up 25% to 35%. In its sample, this clonotype was seen a few times. Every sample had a minimum of 6 million PBMCs isolated. The sample consisted of blood. This clonotype was sampled from a woman in her 70s in good health.

The CDR3 nucleotides read TGTGCCAGCTCACCAGCAGTGGAGACCCAGTACTTC. Translating it yields CASSPAVETQYF. The gene calls are TRBV18 and TRBJ2-1; D remains ambiguous. Near its end, the DNA agrees better with TRBJ2-5, so the J call may be wrong. The CDR3 contains 12 residues. Germline-derived CDR1 and CDR2 are KGHSH and LQKENI.